This TCR beta chain was found in a study of cytomegalovirus exposure and HLA in healthy donors. The CDR3 covers 15 residues. J gave up 1 base and V 5 bases, and 4 bases lay outside the gene matches. Germline V gene data show CDR1 as KGHSH and CDR2 as LQKENI. The PCR made use of 60 Vbeta and 13 Jbeta primers. Data came from immunoSEQ multiplex PCR; TCRdb stores just in-frame clones and leaves some out. Its listing shows some 75,000 clones. Worth noting for this clone: Its matching antigen is unknown.

Study results and limitations: In a later analysis, at a false discovery rate of 0.05, 16,951 TCR beta sequences were associated with HLA alleles. Further analysis was carried out later, and it showed several of the most significant clusters appearing linked to common viral pathogens. Associated with cytomegalovirus, according to the listing, were some 180 TCR beta chains.

The chain is built from TRBV18 and TRBJ1-5; TRBD1 aligns across 8 bases. This sequence originates from a boy younger than 18 in good health and CMV-seronegative. The specimen was PBMCs. The CDR3 nucleotides are TGTGCCAGCTCATTGACAGGGGACAGCAATCAGCCCCAGCATTTT. Translating gives CASSLTGDSNQPQHF.